The present T cell receptor beta chain was sequenced within a study of T cell responses to AZD1222 COVID-19 vaccine. The CDR3 is 20 residues long. Trimming pared 0 bases from V and 0 bases from J, leaving 21 bases between. CDR1 and CDR2 from the germline V gene are LNHNV and YYDKDF (reference sequence). The protocol was immunoSEQ multiplex PCR, while the TCRdb copy is restricted to in-frame clones and leaves out a portion. In the table there are about 130,000 clones, approximately 85% of which are singletons. Source: peripheral blood, taken on day 0 of AZD1222 vaccination. This chain connects TRBV15 to TRBJ1-3; maybe TRBD1 (6 bases). The sequence was collected from an adult in good health. Here the CDR3 DNA reads TGTGCCACCAGCAGAGAGCACCTCGGGACAAGCTTTACCTCTGGAAACACCATATATTTT. It translates to CATSREHLGTSFTSGNTIYF.